Below are 21 T cell receptor beta chains sequenced from a single sample in a study of Ad26.COV2.S vaccination and SARS-CoV-2 variants. Specified treatment: 19 received Ad26.COV2.S at low or high dose, single or two shots; several received placebo; per-sample allocation not given. Following the first vaccine or placebo injection, samples were taken on day 63. This table comes from immunoSEQ multiplex PCR, and its TCRdb copy is limited to in-frame clones, with some not included. This sample carries fewer than 600,000 clones, approximately 90% of them seen once, and the ten largest clones take 1.7%. The sequences come from peripheral blood, collected in a trial of Ad26.COV2.S vaccine versus placebo. The source is a person aged 18-60 years who received the Ad26.COV2.S COVID-19 vaccine or a placebo.

The V and J genes are TRBV12-3 or TRBV12-4 and TRBJ2-5; D is unresolved. This CDR3 comprises 12 residues. V was trimmed by 3 bases and J by 5 bases, leaving 7 bases between them. The CDR3 DNA is TGTGCCAGCAGTTTGGCTCATGAGACCCAGTACTTC. Its protein is CASSLAHETQYF.

The chain employs TRBV18 and TRBJ1-2; the D gene is possibly TRBD1 (5 bases). The germline V gene has CDR1 KGHSH and CDR2 LQKENI. V lost 4 bases and J lost 2, with 11 bases in between. The CDR3 runs to 14 residues. The CDR3 nucleotides are TGTGCCAGCTCACTGACAGACACAAACTATGGCTACACCTTC. As protein: CASSLTDTNYGYTF.

The V gene is TRBV20-1, the J gene TRBJ1-2; D gene ambiguous. The CDR3 covers 11 residues. Germline CDR1 is DFQATT and CDR2 is SNEGSKA (reference sequence). V dropped 4 bases and J dropped 2 bases, with 5 bases sitting between them. The DNA for the CDR3 is TGCAGTGCTACCCGGAACTATGGCTACACCTTC. Amino acids: CSATRNYGYTF.

This clone was seen many times. The chain couples TRBV6-1 to TRBJ2-2; D gene unclear. Trimming took off 2 bases at V and 2 bases at J, with 9 bases between the two ends. CDR3 length: 15 amino acids. Germline values: CDR1 MNHNS, CDR2 SASEGT. CDR3 amino acids: CASSEYRLNTGELFF. The CDR3 region has the DNA TGTGCCAGCAGTGAATATCGACTTAACACCGGGGAGCTGTTTTTT.

This chain uses TRBV20-1 with TRBJ1-1; D may be TRBD1 (5 bases). The germline V gene encodes CDR1 DFQATT and CDR2 SNEGSKA (reference sequence). The V and J ends lost 3 bases and 8 bases respectively, with 16 bases between them. This CDR3 contains 13 residues. For the CDR3, the DNA is TGCAGTGCTAGTTTGCCCGGGGGATTCGAAGCTTTCTTT. Translating it yields CSASLPGGFEAFF.

This clone was recorded once. The CDR3 DNA reads as TGTGCCAGCAGCCCGCCTTTTGGATCTAGCACAGATACGCAGTATTTT. As protein: CASSPPFGSSTDTQYF. The chain has TRBV5-5 and TRBJ2-3; D ambiguous. V shed 4 bases and J shed 0 bases, with 15 bases lying between them. This CDR3 has 16 residues. Germline-derived CDR1 and CDR2 are SGHKS and YYEKEE (reference sequence). The full variable domain, its missing parts supplied by reference TRBV5-5 and TRBJ2-3, is DAGVTQSPTHLIKTRGQQVTLRCSPISGHKSVSWYQQVLGQGPQFIFQYYEKEERGRGNFPDRFSARQFPNYSSELNVNALLLGDSALYLCASSPPFGSSTDTQYFGPGTRLTVL.

The V and J genes are TRBV14 and TRBJ2-7; D gene ambiguous. CDR3 length: 14 amino acids. Trimming took off 0 bases at V and 2 bases at J, with 8 bases between the two ends. Germline V gene lookup returns CDR1 SGHDN and CDR2 FVKESK. This CDR3 is CASSQDNSAYEQYF. The CDR3 nucleotides are TGTGCCAGCAGCCAAGATAACTCTGCCTACGAGCAGTACTTC.

V usage is TRBV5-6 and J usage is TRBJ1-1; D gene unclear. The CDR3 length is 12 residues. V lost 2 bases and J 1 base, leaving 3 bases between the germline ends. Germline CDR1 reads SGHDT; CDR2 reads YYEEEE. CDR3 sequence: CASSFGNTEAFF. In nucleotides, the CDR3 is TGTGCCAGCAGCTTCGGGAACACTGAAGCTTTCTTT.

This clone was detected once. The V gene is TRBV19, the J gene TRBJ2-5; D may be TRBD2 (6 bases). With 3 bases removed from V and 1 base from J, the gap between germline ends came to 9 bases. Germline loops: CDR1 LNHDA, CDR2 SQIVND (reference sequence). The CDR3 extends over 14 amino acids. CDR3 in amino acids: CASSMRGSQETQYF. In DNA form, the CDR3 reads TGTGCCAGTAGTATGCGGGGCAGCCAAGAGACCCAGTACTTC.

This rearrangement joins TRBV5-1 to TRBJ1-4; 7 bases line up with TRBD1. V lost 4 bases to trimming and J lost 6 bases; unmatched junction nucleotides: 6. CDR1 SGHRS and CDR2 YFSETQ come from the germline V gene. This CDR3 is built from 14 residues. The CDR3 sequence: CASSRRTGDEKLFF. The CDR3 bases are TGCGCCAGCAGCCGCCGGACAGGTGATGAAAAACTGTTTTTT.

This clone was counted only a few times. J is TRBJ2-7 and V is TRBV13; D is perhaps TRBD1 (5 bases). V was clipped by 5 bases and J by 3 bases, with 29 bases between them. Germline assignment: CDR1 PRHDT and CDR2 FYEKMQ (reference sequence). This CDR3 is built from 19 residues. The CDR3: CASSLLKDILTEGFYEQYF. DNA of the CDR3: TGTGCCAGCAGCCTACTGAAGGACATATTGACGGAAGGGTTCTACGAGCAGTACTTC.

This clone has only one observation. This chain connects TRBV10-3 to TRBJ1-4; 8 bases line up with TRBD1. This CDR3 region has 14 residues. Trimming removed 0 bases from V and 7 bases from J; junction bases left unmatched: 1. Germline V CDR1 and CDR2: ENHRY, SYGVKD. This CDR3 reads CAISESTGGEKLFF. The CDR3 bases are TGTGCCATCAGTGAGTCCACAGGGGGTGAAAAACTGTTTTTT.

The chain recombines TRBV6-2 or TRBV6-3 with TRBJ1-1; D is perhaps TRBD1 (5 bases). The CDR3 contains 16 residues. Trimming removed 3 bases from V and 1 base from J, with 15 bases in between. The germline V gene encodes CDR1 MNHEY and CDR2 SVGEGT. The CDR3 sequence is CASSYPGGKKNTEAFF. CDR3 bases: TGTGCCAGCAGTTATCCCGGGGGGAAAAAGAACACTGAAGCTTTCTTT.

V usage is TRBV5-1 and J usage is TRBJ2-7; 9 nucleotides match TRBD1. After removal of 0 bases from V and 9 bases from J, the junction contained 7 bases not matched to a gene. Germline V gene sequence: CDR1 SGHRS, CDR2 YFSETQ. CDR3 size: 14 residues. This CDR3 reads CASSLDRDRATQYF. As DNA, the CDR3 is TGCGCCAGCAGCTTGGATCGGGACAGGGCGACGCAGTACTTC. The entire variable domain, with the rest obtained from reference TRBV5-1 and TRBJ2-7, is as follows: KAGVTQTPRYLIKTRGQQVTLSCSPISGHRSVSWYQQTPGQGLQFLFEYFSETQRNKGNFPGRFSGRQFSNSRSEMNVSTLELGDSALYLCASSLDRDRATQYFGPGTRLTVT.

V usage is TRBV28 and J usage is TRBJ2-3; D is undetermined. This CDR3 region has 13 residues. V was clipped by 6 bases and J by 1 base, with 8 bases between them. Germline V CDR1 and CDR2: MDHEN, SYDVKM. CDR3 protein: CASRSRRTDTQYF. DNA for the CDR3: TGTGCCAGCAGGAGCCGGCGCACAGATACGCAGTATTTT. The variable domain in full, completed from reference TRBV28 and TRBJ2-3, reads DVKVTQSSRYLVKRTGEKVFLECVQDMDHENMFWYRQDPGLGLRLIYFSYDVKMKEKGDIPEGYSVSREKKERFSLILESASTNQTSMYLCASRSRRTDTQYFGPGTRLTVL.

The chain combines TRBV18 with TRBJ1-5; D remains unclear. The ends were cut back, 4 bases at V and 0 bases at J, with 7 bases in the middle. The CDR3 totals 14 residues. CDR1 and CDR2 (germline): KGHSH, LQKENI. CDR3 bases: TGTGCCAGCTCACGGGCGGATAGCAATCAGCCCCAGCATTTT. Its protein is CASSRADSNQPQHF.

The rearrangement joins TRBV6-5 to TRBJ1-2; 7 bases are a match to TRBD1. The V and J ends lost 5 bases and 5 bases, in that order; junction bases with no gene match: 8. In germline, CDR1 is MNHEY, CDR2 SVGAGI. The CDR3 is 14 residues long. The CDR3 sequence is CASSPDRRSYGYTF. DNA of the CDR3: TGTGCCAGCAGTCCGGACAGGAGGTCTTATGGCTACACCTTC.

The chain has TRBV25-1 and TRBJ2-7, with D perhaps TRBD1 (5 bases). V was trimmed by 3 bases and J by 1 base, leaving 13 bases between them. The CDR3 runs 15 residues. Germline CDR1 MGHDK, CDR2 SYGVNS. CDR3 nucleotide sequence: TGTGCCAGCAGTGATAATAGGGGTGATTCCTACGAGCAGTACTTC. This sequence encodes CASSDNRGDSYEQYF.

This clone was seen more than once but under ten times. The chain recombines TRBV6-5 with TRBJ2-7; 8 nucleotides line up with TRBD2. Germline trimming cut 6 bases from V and 3 bases from J; bases unmatched to any gene: 10. CDR1 is MNHEY and CDR2 is SVGAGI in the germline V gene. This CDR3 is built from 15 residues. The CDR3 region has the DNA TGTGCCAGCAGAAGCCGACCGGGACTAGGCTACGAGCAGTACTTC. It yields the protein CASRSRPGLGYEQYF.

The V call is TRBV30, the J call TRBJ2-5, with D tentatively TRBD1 (5 bases). The CDR3 is 12 amino acids. Trimming cost V 1 base and J 7 bases, with 10 bases left between them. From germline, CDR1 is GTSNPN and CDR2 SVGIG (reference sequence). The CDR3 coding sequence is TGTGCCTGGAGTGGGGGCTTCGGGACCCAGTACTTC. Amino acids: CAWSGGFGTQYF.

The chain uses TRBV7-9 and TRBJ2-1; no clear D. V lost 2 bases and J lost 8, with 7 bases in between. In germline, CDR1 is SEHNR, CDR2 FQNEAQ (reference sequence). This CDR3 is 12 amino acids long. The CDR3 nucleotides are TGTGCCAGCAGCTTAAGAGGTGATGAGCAGTTCTTC. Translating it yields CASSLRGDEQFF. The full variable domain, rest sourced from reference TRBV7-9 and TRBJ2-1, is DTGVSQNPRHKITKRGQNVTFRCDPISEHNRLYWYRQTLGQGPEFLTYFQNEAQLEKSRLLSDRFSAERPKGSFSTLEIQRTEQGDSAMYLCASSLRGDEQFFGPGTRLTVL.